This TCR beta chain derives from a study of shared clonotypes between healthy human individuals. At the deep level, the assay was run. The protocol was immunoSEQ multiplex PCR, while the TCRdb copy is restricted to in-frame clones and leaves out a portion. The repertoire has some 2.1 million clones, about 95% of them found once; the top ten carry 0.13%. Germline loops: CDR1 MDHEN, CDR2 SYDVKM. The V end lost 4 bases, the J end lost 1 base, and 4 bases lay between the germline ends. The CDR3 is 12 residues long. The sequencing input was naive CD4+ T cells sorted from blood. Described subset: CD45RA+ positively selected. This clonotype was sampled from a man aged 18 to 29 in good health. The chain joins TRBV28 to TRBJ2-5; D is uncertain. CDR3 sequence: CASSWGQETQYF. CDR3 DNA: TGTGCCAGCAGTTGGGGCCAAGAGACCCAGTACTTC.